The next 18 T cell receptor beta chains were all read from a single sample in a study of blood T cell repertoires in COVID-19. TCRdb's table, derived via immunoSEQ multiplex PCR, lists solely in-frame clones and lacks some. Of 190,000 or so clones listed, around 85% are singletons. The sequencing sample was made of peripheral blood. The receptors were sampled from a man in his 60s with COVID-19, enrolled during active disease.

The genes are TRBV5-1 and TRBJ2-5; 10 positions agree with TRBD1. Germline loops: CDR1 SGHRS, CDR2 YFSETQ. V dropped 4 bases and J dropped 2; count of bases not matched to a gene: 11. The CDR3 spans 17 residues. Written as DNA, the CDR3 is TGCGCCAGCAGCGTACGGACCTGGGACAGGGGACAAGAGACCCAGTACTTC. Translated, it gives CASSVRTWDRGQETQYF.

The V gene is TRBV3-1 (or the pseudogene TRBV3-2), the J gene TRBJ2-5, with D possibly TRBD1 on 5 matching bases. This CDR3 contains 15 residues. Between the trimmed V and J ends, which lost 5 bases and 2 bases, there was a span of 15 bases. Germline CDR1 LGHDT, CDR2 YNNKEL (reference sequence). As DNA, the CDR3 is TGTGCCAGCAGCGACAGTGTATTGGGTCAAGAGACCCAGTACTTC. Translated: CASSDSVLGQETQYF.

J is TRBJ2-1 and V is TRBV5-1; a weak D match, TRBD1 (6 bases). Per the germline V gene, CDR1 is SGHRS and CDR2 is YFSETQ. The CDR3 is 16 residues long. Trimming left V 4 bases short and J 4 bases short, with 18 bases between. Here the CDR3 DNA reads TGCGCCAGCAGCACGATAGGGGGTATGGGGTACAATGAGCAGTTCTTC. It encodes CASSTIGGMGYNEQFF.

The chain's CDR3 is CASSFGLYEQYF. DNA for the CDR3: TGTGCCAGCAGCTTTGGCCTCTACGAGCAGTACTTC. This chain uses TRBV5-6 with TRBJ2-7; D is unresolved. Per the germline V gene, CDR1 is SGHDT and CDR2 is YYEEEE. The CDR3 spans 12 residues. The ends were cut back, 2 bases at V and 3 bases at J, with 6 bases in the middle.

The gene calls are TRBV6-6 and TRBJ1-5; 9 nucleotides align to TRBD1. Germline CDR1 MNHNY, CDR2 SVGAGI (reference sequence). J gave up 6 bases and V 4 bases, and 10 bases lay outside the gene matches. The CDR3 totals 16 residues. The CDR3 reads CASSLRAGQGVQPQHF. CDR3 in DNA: TGTGCCAGCAGTTTACGGGCGGGACAGGGAGTTCAGCCCCAGCATTTT.

The chain's CDR3 is CASSLRTRTEAFF. The CDR3 DNA sequence: TGTGCCAGTAGTCTCCGGACACGCACTGAAGCTTTCTTT. The rearrangement links TRBV19 to TRBJ1-1; D may be TRBD1 (5 bases). CDR3 size: 13 residues. Trimming pared 5 bases from V and 4 bases from J, leaving 11 bases between. CDR1 and CDR2 from the germline V gene are LNHDA and SQIVND (reference sequence).

CDR3 loop: CASSGYSSGNTIYF. CDR3 nucleotide sequence: TGCGCCAGCAGTGGGTACAGCTCTGGAAACACCATATATTTT. V is TRBV10-2 and J is TRBJ1-3; D gene uncertain. Trimming took 4 bases from V and 0 from J, leaving 7 bases between them. Germline CDR1 WSHSY, CDR2 SAAADI. This CDR3 region has 14 residues.

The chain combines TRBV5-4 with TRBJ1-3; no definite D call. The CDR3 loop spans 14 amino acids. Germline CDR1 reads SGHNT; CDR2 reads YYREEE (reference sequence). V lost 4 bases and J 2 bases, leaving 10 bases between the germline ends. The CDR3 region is CASSREGPGNTIYF. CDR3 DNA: TGTGCCAGCAGCCGGGAAGGGCCTGGAAACACCATATATTTT.

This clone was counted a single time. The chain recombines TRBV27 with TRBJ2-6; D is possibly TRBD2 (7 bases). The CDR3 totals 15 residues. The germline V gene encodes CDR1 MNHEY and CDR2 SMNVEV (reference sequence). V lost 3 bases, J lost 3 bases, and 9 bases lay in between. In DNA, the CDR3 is TGTGCCAGCAGTTTGGGGGGGCGTGGGGCCAACGTCCTGACTTTC. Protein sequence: CASSLGGRGANVLTF.

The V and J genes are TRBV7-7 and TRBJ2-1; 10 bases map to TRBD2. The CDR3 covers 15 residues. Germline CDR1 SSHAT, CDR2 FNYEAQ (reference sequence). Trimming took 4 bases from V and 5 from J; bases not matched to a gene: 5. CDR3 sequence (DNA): TGTGCCAGCAGCTCCGGACTAGCGGCCAACAATGAGCAGTTCTTC. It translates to CASSSGLAANNEQFF.

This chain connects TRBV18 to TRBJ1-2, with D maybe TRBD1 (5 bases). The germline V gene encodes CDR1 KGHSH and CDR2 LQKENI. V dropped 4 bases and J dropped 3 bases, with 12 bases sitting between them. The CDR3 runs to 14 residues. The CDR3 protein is CASSLRGLDYGYTF. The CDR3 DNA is TGTGCCAGCTCACTGCGGGGGTTGGACTATGGCTACACCTTC. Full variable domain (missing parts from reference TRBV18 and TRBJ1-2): NAGVMQNPRHLVRRRGQEARLRCSPMKGHSHVYWYRQLPEEGLKFMVYLQKENIIDESGMPKERFSAEFPKEGPSILRIQQVVRGDSAAYFCASSLRGLDYGYTFGSGTRLTVV.

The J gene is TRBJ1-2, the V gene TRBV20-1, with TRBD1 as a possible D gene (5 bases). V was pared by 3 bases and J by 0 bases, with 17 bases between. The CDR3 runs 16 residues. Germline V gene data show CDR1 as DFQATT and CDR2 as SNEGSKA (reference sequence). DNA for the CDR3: TGCAGTGCTAGTTTAACTTCGACAGCGACTAACTATGGCTACACCTTC. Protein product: CSASLTSTATNYGYTF.

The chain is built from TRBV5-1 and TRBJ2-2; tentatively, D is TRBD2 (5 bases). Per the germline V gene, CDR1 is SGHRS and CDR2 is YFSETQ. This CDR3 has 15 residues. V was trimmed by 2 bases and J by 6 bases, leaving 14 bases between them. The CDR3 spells CASSLEGRRAGELFF. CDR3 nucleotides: TGCGCCAGCAGCTTAGAGGGCAGAAGGGCCGGGGAGCTGTTTTTT. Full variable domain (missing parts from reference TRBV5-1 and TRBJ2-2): KAGVTQTPRYLIKTRGQQVTLSCSPISGHRSVSWYQQTPGQGLQFLFEYFSETQRNKGNFPGRFSGRQFSNSRSEMNVSTLELGDSALYLCASSLEGRRAGELFFGEGSRLTVL.

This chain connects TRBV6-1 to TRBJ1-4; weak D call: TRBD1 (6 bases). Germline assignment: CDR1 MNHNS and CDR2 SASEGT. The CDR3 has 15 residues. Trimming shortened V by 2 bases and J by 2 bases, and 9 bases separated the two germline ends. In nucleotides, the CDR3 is TGTGCCAGCAGTGAAAGGGGGGGGACTAATGAAAAACTGTTTTTT. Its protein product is CASSERGGTNEKLFF.

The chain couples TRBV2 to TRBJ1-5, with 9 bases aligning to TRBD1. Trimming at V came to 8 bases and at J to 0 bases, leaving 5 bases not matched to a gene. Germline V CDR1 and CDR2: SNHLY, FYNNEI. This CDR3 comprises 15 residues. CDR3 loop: CASAGTGFSNQPQHF. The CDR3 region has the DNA TGTGCCAGCGCCGGGACAGGGTTTAGCAATCAGCCCCAGCATTTT.

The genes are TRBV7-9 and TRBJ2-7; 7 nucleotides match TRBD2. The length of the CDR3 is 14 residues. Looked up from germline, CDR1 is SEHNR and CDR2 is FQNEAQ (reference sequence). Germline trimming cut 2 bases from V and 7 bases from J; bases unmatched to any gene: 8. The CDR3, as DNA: TGTGCCAGCAGCTTAAACCCCCCGGGGGGAGAGCAGTACTTC. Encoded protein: CASSLNPPGGEQYF.

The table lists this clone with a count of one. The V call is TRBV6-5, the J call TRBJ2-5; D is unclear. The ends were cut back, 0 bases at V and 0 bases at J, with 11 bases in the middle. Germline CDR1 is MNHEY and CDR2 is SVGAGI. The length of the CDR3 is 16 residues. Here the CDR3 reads CASSYSSSVYQETQYF. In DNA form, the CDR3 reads TGTGCCAGCAGTTACTCGAGCAGCGTGTACCAAGAGACCCAGTACTTC.

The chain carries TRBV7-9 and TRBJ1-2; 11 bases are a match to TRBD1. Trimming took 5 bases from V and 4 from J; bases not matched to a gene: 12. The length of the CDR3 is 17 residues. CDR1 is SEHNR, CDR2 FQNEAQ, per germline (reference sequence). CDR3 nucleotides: TGTGCCAGCAGCCCATACGGACAGGGGGCAATGAGCTATGGCTACACCTTC. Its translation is CASSPYGQGAMSYGYTF.